This T cell receptor beta chain was observed in a study of blood T cell repertoires in COVID-19. Overall study: The samples span acute and convalescent COVID-19 from the United States, Italy and Spain. Nucleic acid was either cDNA or gDNA, and it came from T cells, B-cell-depleted T cells, or PBMCs.

This CDR3 has 18 amino acids. The germline V gene encodes CDR1 SGHRS and CDR2 YFSETQ. Trimming took 3 bases from V and 2 from J; bases not matched to a gene: 12. The data were produced by immunoSEQ multiplex PCR, yet TCRdb's version contains in-frame clones alone and is incomplete. This sample has under 300,000 clones; over 75% occur once, and the top ten carry 1.9%. The sample taken for sequencing was peripheral blood. The receptor comes from a man younger than 40 who had recovered from COVID-19. V usage is TRBV5-1 and J usage is TRBJ2-1, with TRBD1 matching over 9 bases. The DNA for the CDR3 is TGCGCCAGCAGCTCGCAACTCGGGACAGGGTTAACCTACAATGAGCAGTTCTTC. Amino acid sequence: CASSSQLGTGLTYNEQFF.